The clone carrying this T cell receptor beta chain showed up just a few times. Antigen specificity is unknown. Amplified TCR beta CDR3 regions derived from RNA transcripts. Researchers ran a first-round RT-PCR on the TCR CDR3 using the HTBI primer set. TCRdb called the multiplex PCR reads again in MiXCR, with one record for every CDR3 protein. The sample has some 300,000 distinct CDR3 sequences; roughly a fifth are singletons. This record comes from a study of T cells in Graves' hyperthyroidism and ophthalmopathy. Study observations and caveats: Most thyroid clonotypes expanded above 0.001 appeared in blood too. In validation, the model predicted ophthalmopathy. These predictions came a median about 6.5 months before onset.

In making diagnoses, clinical symptoms, serum thyroxine and TRAb, thyroid ultrasound and orbital computed tomography were all used. Germline assignment: CDR1 LNHDA and CDR2 SQIVND (reference sequence). The ends were cut back, 6 bases at V and 5 bases at J, with 16 bases in the middle. The CDR3 has 14 amino acids. This receptor was identified in a man aged 45 to 65 with Graves' ophthalmopathy. The sequenced sample was blood. This sequence joins TRBV19 and TRBJ1-1; D is unresolved. The CDR3, as DNA: TGTGCCAGTAGGACGAGCAGTTGGCGGACTGAAGCTTTCTTT. Protein product: CASRTSSWRTEAFF. Supplemented by reference TRBV19 and TRBJ1-1, the full variable domain reads DGGITQSPKYLFRKEGQNVTLSCEQNLNHDAMYWYRQDPGQGLRLIYYSQIVNDFQKGDIAEGYSVSREKKESFPLTVTSAQKNPTAFYLCASRTSSWRTEAFFGQGTRLTVV.